The present TCR beta chain was sequenced within a study of post-analysis software for immune sequencing data. Study background: The cohort encompassed relapsing-remitting, secondary progressive and progressive-relapsing multiple sclerosis disease courses. Overall study findings and caveats: Compared against controls, patients with multiple sclerosis displayed significantly lower normalized Chao1 diversity. Strong co-clustering by F measure was evident for samples that had been prepared in the same batch. Compared with controls, patients had more of about 5 TRBV segments, including TRBV5-6, TRBV5-1 and TRBV20-1.

Trimming cost V 0 bases and J 4 bases, with 11 bases left between them. From germline, CDR1 is ENHRY and CDR2 SYGVKD. CDR3 length: 15 amino acids. Incorporated into the TCR beta cDNA libraries were unique molecular identifiers, which served to reduce PCR and sequencing biases. Input populations of about 0.9 to 10 million T cells gave rise to 500,000 or so cDNA molecules. TCRdb redid the calling of the PCR reads with MiXCR, one entry per CDR3 protein. This table holds 450,000 to 650,000 distinct CDR3 sequences, 44% found once. As regards this clonotype: What it recognizes is unknown.

V and J are TRBV10-3 and TRBJ2-3; D is perhaps TRBD1 or TRBD2 (5 bases each). The receptor comes from a girl aged 5 to 17 with multiple sclerosis. The sample was blood. CDR3 bases: TGTGCCATCAGTGAGTCGACCGGGGACCCAGATACGCAGTATTTT. Its translation is CAISESTGDPDTQYF.